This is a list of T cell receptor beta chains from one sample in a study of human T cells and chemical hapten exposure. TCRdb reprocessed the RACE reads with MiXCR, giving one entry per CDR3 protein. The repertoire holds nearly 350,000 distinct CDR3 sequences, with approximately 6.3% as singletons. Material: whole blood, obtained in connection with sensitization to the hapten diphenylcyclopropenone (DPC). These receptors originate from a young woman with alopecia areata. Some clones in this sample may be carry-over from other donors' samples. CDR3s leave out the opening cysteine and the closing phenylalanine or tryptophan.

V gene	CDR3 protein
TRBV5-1	ASSRGQGSRSTDTQY
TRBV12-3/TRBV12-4	ASSDSAAEAF
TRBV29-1	SVEDRRRIYGYT
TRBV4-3	ASSQEGQGSYNEQF
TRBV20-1	SAPQGGSNQPQH
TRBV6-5	ASSYTTSGGSYNEQF
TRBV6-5	ASPGSYNSPLH
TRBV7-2	ASSPMGGALGTGELF
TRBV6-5	ASSYSRDAYNSPLH
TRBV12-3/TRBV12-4	ASSQLAGDPYEQY
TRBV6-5	ASSYSGTPNQPQH
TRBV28	ASSAGNSISGANVLT
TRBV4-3	ASSQSPLAGNTDTQY
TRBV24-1	ATSDPGLAGGSNEQF
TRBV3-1	ASSQGLTGEGYT
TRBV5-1	ASSRDIQETQY
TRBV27	ASRGLSQPQH
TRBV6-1	ASSDSGAGDEKLF
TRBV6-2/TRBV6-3	ASSFTDRDGYT
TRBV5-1	ASSFWDSNTEAF
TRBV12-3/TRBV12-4	ASSLKDFEAF
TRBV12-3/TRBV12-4	ASSPDMTFPTGELF
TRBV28	ASSYRDSNQPQH
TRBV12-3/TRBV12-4	ASSSSGTYEAF
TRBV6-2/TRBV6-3	ASSQGYSNQPQH
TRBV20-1	SASRGADTQY